The clone carrying this T cell receptor (beta chain) showed up just once. The data were taken from a study of blood T cell repertoires in COVID-19. Only in-frame clones appear in the TCRdb table, and some are missing; sequencing was by immunoSEQ multiplex PCR. The repertoire holds about 60,000 clones, with approximately 80% as singletons. Germline CDR1 is ENHRY and CDR2 is SYGVKD. The CDR3 is made up of 17 amino acids. V trimming: 4 bases; J trimming: 1 base; junction bases outside the gene matches: 10. The TCR originated in a human donor in a cohort sampled during active COVID-19. Sequenced: peripheral blood. This chain links TRBV10-3 with TRBJ2-1, with 7 bases aligning to TRBD2. The CDR3 region has the DNA TGTGCCATCAGTGGGGCGGGAGTCAAGGCGTCCTACAATGAGCAGTTCTTC. It is translated as CAISGAGVKASYNEQFF.